This TCR beta chain stems from a study of T cells in Graves' hyperthyroidism and ophthalmopathy. Study-wide results and limits: Prediction of ophthalmopathy progression came a median roughly 7.1 months pre-onset.

Isolation of PBMCs was performed on about 10 ml fresh peripheral blood. The TCR beta CDR3 regions underwent amplification using RNA transcripts as the source. The HTBI primer set was used in a first-round RT-PCR of the TCR CDR3. MiXCR, run by TCRdb on the multiplex PCR reads, gives a single entry per CDR3 protein. The sample has 90,000 to 120,000 distinct CDR3 sequences, roughly 15% seen once. This clonotype was counted at least ten times. Its antigen is as yet unknown. This clonotype was obtained from a woman in her forties or fifties with Graves' hyperthyroidism. The source material was blood.

CDR3 bases: TGCGCCAGCAGCTTGTGGCGGGAGGGCCGTAATGAGCAGTTCTTC. Translating it yields CASSLWREGRNEQFF. The rearrangement joins TRBV5-1 to TRBJ2-1; TRBD2 matches at 9 bases. Germline-derived CDR1 and CDR2 are SGHRS and YFSETQ. The CDR3 has 15 residues. The trim removed 1 base at V and 7 bases at J, leaving 6 bases unmatched.